Listed below are T cell receptor beta chains from one sample, sequenced in a study of shared clonotypes between healthy human individuals. Profiled with immunoSEQ multiplex PCR; TCRdb holds only in-frame clones, not every one. This table has around 1.4 million clones, 98% to 99% appearing once. Sequenced sample: naive CD4+ T cells sorted from blood. All receptors derive from a man under 40 in good health. Both conserved end residues are part of each CDR3. The D gene is left open where the match is weak.

d_gene: -
j_gene: TRBJ2-6
v_gene: TRBV5-4
CDR3aa: CASSLTRSGANVLTF
CDR3nt: TGTGCCAGCAGCTTAACACGCTCTGGGGCCAACGTCCTGACTTTC

d_gene: -
j_gene: TRBJ1-4
v_gene: TRBV6-6
CDR3aa: CASSKSRGSNEKLFF
CDR3nt: TGTGCCAGCAGTAAAAGCAGGGGTTCTAATGAAAAACTGTTTTTT

d_gene: TRBD1
j_gene: TRBJ1-1
v_gene: TRBV7-9
CDR3aa: CASSPDRVPENTEAFF
CDR3nt: TGTGCCAGCAGCCCGGACAGGGTCCCCGAGAACACTGAAGCTTTCTTT

d_gene: -
j_gene: TRBJ2-7
v_gene: TRBV7-7
CDR3aa: CASSAPGLSYEQYF
CDR3nt: TGTGCTAGCAGCGCCCCGGGGCTCTCCTACGAGCAGTACTTC

d_gene: -
j_gene: TRBJ2-5
v_gene: TRBV4-3
CDR3aa: CASSPARRAQETQYF
CDR3nt: TGCGCCAGCAGCCCGGCTCGGCGGGCCCAAGAGACCCAGTACTTC

d_gene: TRBD1
j_gene: TRBJ1-5
v_gene: TRBV18
CDR3aa: CASSRQGNQPQHF
CDR3nt: TGTGCCAGCTCACGACAGGGAAATCAGCCCCAGCATTTT

d_gene: TRBD2
j_gene: TRBJ2-7
v_gene: TRBV5-6
CDR3aa: CASSLGLAGAQQYF
CDR3nt: TGTGCCAGCAGCCTGGGACTAGCGGGAGCTCAGCAGTACTTC

d_gene: -
j_gene: TRBJ1-2
v_gene: TRBV20-1
CDR3aa: CSASMYGYTF
CDR3nt: TGCAGTGCTAGCATGTATGGCTACACCTTC

d_gene: TRBD2
j_gene: TRBJ2-1
v_gene: TRBV4-2
CDR3aa: CASSPLAGRYNEQFF
CDR3nt: TGTGCCAGCAGTCCACTAGCGGGTAGATACAATGAGCAGTTCTTC

d_gene: -
j_gene: TRBJ2-7
v_gene: TRBV5-1
CDR3aa: CASSLGGSQPYRGEQYF
CDR3nt: TGCGCCAGCAGCTTGGGGGGCAGCCAGCCCTACCGGGGGGAGCAGTACTTC

d_gene: -
j_gene: TRBJ2-1
v_gene: TRBV7-9
CDR3aa: CASSETLRENEQFF
CDR3nt: TGTGCCAGCAGCGAAACACTCAGGGAGAATGAGCAGTTCTTC

d_gene: -
j_gene: TRBJ2-1
v_gene: TRBV7-9
CDR3aa: CASSLRTVYNEQFF
CDR3nt: TGTGCCAGCAGCTTAAGGACAGTTTACAATGAGCAGTTCTTC

d_gene: -
j_gene: TRBJ2-1
v_gene: TRBV28
CDR3aa: CASGTGGRHNEQFF
CDR3nt: TGTGCCAGCGGGACGGGGGGCCGCCACAATGAGCAGTTCTTC

d_gene: -
j_gene: TRBJ2-5
v_gene: TRBV7-2
CDR3aa: CASSLATGLQETQYF
CDR3nt: TGTGCCAGCAGCTTGGCTACAGGGTTGCAAGAGACCCAGTACTTC

d_gene: -
j_gene: TRBJ2-7
v_gene: TRBV5-6
CDR3aa: CASSLGPEQYF
CDR3nt: TGTGCCAGCAGCTTGGGGCCTGAGCAGTACTTC

d_gene: TRBD1
j_gene: TRBJ1-1
v_gene: TRBV5-1
CDR3aa: CASSFDRTGGNTEAFF
CDR3nt: TGCGCCAGCAGCTTCGACCGGACAGGGGGAAACACTGAAGCTTTCTTT